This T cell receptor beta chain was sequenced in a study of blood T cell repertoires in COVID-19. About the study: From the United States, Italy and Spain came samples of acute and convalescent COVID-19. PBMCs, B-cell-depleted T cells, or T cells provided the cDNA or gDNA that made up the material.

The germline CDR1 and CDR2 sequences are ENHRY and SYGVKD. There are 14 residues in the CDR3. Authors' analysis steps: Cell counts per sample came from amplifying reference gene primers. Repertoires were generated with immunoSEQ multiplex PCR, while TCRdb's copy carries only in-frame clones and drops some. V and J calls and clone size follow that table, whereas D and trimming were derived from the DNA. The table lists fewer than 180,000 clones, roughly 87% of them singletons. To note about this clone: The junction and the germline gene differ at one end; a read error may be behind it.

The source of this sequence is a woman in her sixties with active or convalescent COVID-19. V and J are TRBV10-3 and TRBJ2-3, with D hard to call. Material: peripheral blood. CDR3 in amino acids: CAINEDGEPDTQYF. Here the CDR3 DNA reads TGTGCCATCAATGAGGACGGAGAGCCAGATACGCAGTATTTT.